One and the same sample provided the 19 T cell receptor beta chains below, sequenced in a study of regulatory T cells in long-lasting Graves disease. Specified time point: persistent/refractory GD, antithyroid drugs over 5 years with positive TRAb. PBMC-extracted RNA yielded the TCR library. Library construction for TCR beta used iRepertoire HTBI primers and Arm-PCR of CDR3 regions. TCRdb fed the multiplex PCR reads into MiXCR, producing one record per CDR3 protein. The sample holds some 300,000 distinct CDR3 sequences, 22% seen once. The source material was peripheral blood mononuclear cells (PBMCs), sampled when the disease was refractory, from a patient treated with antithyroid drugs. Source of these receptors: a female donor with Graves disease.

Many counts were recorded for this clonotype. The chain couples TRBV28 to TRBJ1-1; D remains ambiguous. V was clipped by 3 bases and J by 1 base, with 12 bases between them. The CDR3 loop spans 15 amino acids. Germline values: CDR1 MDHEN, CDR2 SYDVKM. The CDR3 loop reads CASSFGVHSNTEAFF. As DNA, the CDR3 is TGTGCCAGCAGTTTTGGGGTCCACTCGAACACTGAAGCTTTCTTT. Full variable domain (outside the CDR3, taken from reference TRBV28 and TRBJ1-1): DVKVTQSSRYLVKRTGEKVFLECVQDMDHENMFWYRQDPGLGLRLIYFSYDVKMKEKGDIPEGYSVSREKKERFSLILESASTNQTSMYLCASSFGVHSNTEAFFGQGTRLTVV.

This chain links TRBV19 with TRBJ2-5; D is possibly TRBD2 (6 bases). The germline CDR1 and CDR2 sequences are LNHDA and SQIVND (reference sequence). This CDR3 is built from 14 residues. V shed 5 bases and J shed 7 bases, with 17 bases lying between them. The CDR3 loop is CASSQLALDGTQYF. The CDR3 coding sequence is TGTGCCAGTAGTCAACTAGCTCTCGACGGGACCCAGTACTTC.

The chain carries TRBV10-3 and TRBJ2-7; no definite D call. Germline lookup yields CDR1 ENHRY and CDR2 SYGVKD. Trimming stripped 0 bases from V and 1 base from J, with 7 bases between. CDR3 length equals 14 residues. CDR3 loop: CAISESTSSYEQYF. In DNA, the CDR3 is TGTGCCATCAGTGAGTCGACCAGTTCCTACGAGCAGTACTTC.

The sample holds many counts of this clonotype. This chain connects TRBV2 to TRBJ2-7; 7 bases fit TRBD2. The ends lost 4 bases at V and 7 bases at J; junction bases unmatched: 16. Germline values: CDR1 SNHLY, CDR2 FYNNEI. The CDR3 is 16 amino acids. The CDR3 bases are TGTGCCAGCAGTGGAGATAGTAGGACGACTAGCTTTGAGCAGTACTTC. Protein sequence: CASSGDSRTTSFEQYF.

There are many counts of this clonotype. The V gene is TRBV11-2, the J gene TRBJ2-7; perhaps TRBD1 as D (6 bases). Germline loops: CDR1 SGHAT, CDR2 FQNNGV. The length of the CDR3 is 15 residues. The germline V and J ends were trimmed by 6 bases and 5 bases, with 20 bases remaining between them. This chain's CDR3 is CASREVGEPGDEQYF. DNA for the CDR3: TGTGCCAGCAGAGAGGTTGGGGAGCCAGGGGACGAGCAGTACTTC.

Turning to this clonotype: A far larger clone is one nucleotide away, so this likely arose from a read error. The chain carries TRBV6-9 and TRBJ1-1; D unclear. The CDR3 covers 13 residues. Germline V gene data show CDR1 as MNHGY and CDR2 as SVAAGI. This CDR3 is CASGYGGNTEAFF. Written as DNA, the CDR3 is TGTGCCAGCGGTTACGGCGGGAACACTGAAGCTTTCTTT.

In this sample, this clonotype turned up once. V is TRBV9 and J is TRBJ2-2, with D possibly matching TRBD1 (5 bases). This CDR3 region has 15 residues. From germline, CDR1 is SGDLS and CDR2 YYNGEE. V was cut by 1 base and J by 4 bases, with 11 bases left in between. CDR3 sequence: CASSVRTGPTGELFF. CDR3 coding DNA: TGTGCCAGCAGCGTACGCACAGGCCCCACCGGGGAGCTGTTTTTT.

This clonotype was observed a single time. Only one base separates this from a far larger clonotype, so it likely reflects a read error. The chain has TRBV11-2 and TRBJ1-1; D remains unclear. The CDR3 length is 14 residues. V was shortened by 6 bases and J by 5 bases, with 16 bases between the two germline ends. Looked up from germline, CDR1 is SGHAT and CDR2 is FQNNGV. The CDR3 region has the DNA TGTGCCAGCAGTCTTCGGTCCCCGTGGACTGAAGCTTTCTTT. Its protein is CASSLRSPWTEAFF.

This clonotype came up a few times. This rearrangement joins TRBV7-3 to TRBJ2-5, with a weak D call TRBD2 (5 bases). Between the trimmed V and J ends, which lost 2 bases and 7 bases, there was a span of 5 bases. This CDR3 spans 11 amino acids. Germline V gene sequence: CDR1 SGHTA, CDR2 FQGTGA. The CDR3 here is CASSLRGTQYF. As DNA, the CDR3 is TGTGCCAGCAGCTTACGGGGGACCCAGTACTTC.

The chain recombines TRBV4-3 with TRBJ2-7, with 7 bases that match TRBD2. CDR1 is LGHNA, CDR2 YSLEER, per germline. The CDR3 contains 16 residues. V shed 0 bases and J 2 bases; nucleotides not matched to a gene: 7. The CDR3: CASSQETSALPYEQYF. CDR3 DNA: TGCGCCAGCAGCCAAGAAACTAGCGCCTTGCCCTACGAGCAGTACTTC.

This clonotype was detected many times. The V and J genes are TRBV20-1 and TRBJ2-2; a weak D match, TRBD1 (5 bases). The germline V gene encodes CDR1 DFQATT and CDR2 SNEGSKA (reference sequence). V gave up 2 bases and J gave up 0 bases, with 7 bases separating them. This CDR3 spans 14 amino acids. CDR3 in amino acids: CSARPRANTGELFF. The CDR3, as DNA: TGCAGTGCTAGACCCAGGGCGAACACCGGGGAGCTGTTTTTT.

This clonotype was seen at least ten times. The J gene is TRBJ1-5, the V gene TRBV28; D perhaps matches TRBD1 (5 bases). The CDR3 runs to 14 residues. Germline V gives CDR1 MDHEN, CDR2 SYDVKM. Deletions cut 8 bases from V and 5 bases from J, with 16 bases between. The DNA for the CDR3 is TGTGCCAGCTCCACCCCGGGGGAGGATCAGCCCCAGCATTTT. This gives the protein CASSTPGEDQPQHF.

The genes are TRBV20-1 and TRBJ2-6; D possibly corresponds to TRBD2 (5 bases). V was shortened by 1 base and J by 2 bases, with 15 bases between the two germline ends. This CDR3 has 17 residues. In germline, CDR1 is DFQATT, CDR2 SNEGSKA (reference sequence). The CDR3 nucleotides read TGCAGTGCTAGAGCCCCCGGAGGACTCACTGGGGCCAACGTCCTGACTTTC. Its protein product is CSARAPGGLTGANVLTF.

This clonotype was counted a few times. This chain uses TRBV7-6 with TRBJ2-5; D not resolved. V gave up 1 base and J gave up 2 bases, with 11 bases separating them. Germline V gene lookup returns CDR1 SGHVS and CDR2 FNYEAQ. This CDR3 has 15 amino acids. The CDR3 loop is CASSLVASGQETQYF. CDR3 sequence (DNA): TGTGCCAGCAGCTTAGTTGCGTCAGGACAAGAGACCCAGTACTTC.

In its sample, this clonotype was seen many times. The CDR3 reads CASSLGGASQPQHF. CDR3 nucleotides: TGTGCCAGCAGTTTAGGGGGGGCAAGTCAGCCCCAGCATTTT. The genes are TRBV12-3 or TRBV12-4 and TRBJ1-5, with a tentative D call TRBD1 (6 bases). Trimming removed 1 base at V and 6 bases at J, with 10 bases between. This CDR3 contains 14 residues.

This clonotype was seen only a few times. This chain connects TRBV7-9 to TRBJ2-2; 10 bases are shared with TRBD2. The CDR3 is made up of 17 amino acids. Trimming cost V 2 bases and J 2 bases; bases outside gene matches: 5. Germline CDR1 reads SEHNR; CDR2 reads FQNEAQ (reference sequence). CDR3 nucleotide sequence: TGTGCCAGCAGCTTAACCCTAGCGGGAGAAAACACCGGGGAGCTGTTTTTT. Translating gives CASSLTLAGENTGELFF. Full variable domain (outside the CDR3, taken from reference TRBV7-9 and TRBJ2-2): DTGVSQNPRHKITKRGQNVTFRCDPISEHNRLYWYRQTLGQGPEFLTYFQNEAQLEKSRLLSDRFSAERPKGSFSTLEIQRTEQGDSAMYLCASSLTLAGENTGELFFGEGSRLTVL.

This clonotype has a count of ten or more. V and J are TRBV12-3 or TRBV12-4 and TRBJ1-1, with D possibly being TRBD1 (5 bases). Trimming removed 7 bases at V and 2 bases at J, with 17 bases between. The CDR3 extends over 15 amino acids. Written as DNA, the CDR3 is TGTGCCAGCATCCATAGTGGGGGGAGAAACACTGAAGCTTTCTTT. It is translated as CASIHSGGRNTEAFF.

This clonotype was recorded many times. The chain uses TRBV20-1 and TRBJ2-5; D is unresolved. Germline CDR1 is DFQATT and CDR2 is SNEGSKA (reference sequence). This CDR3 has 10 residues. V was pared by 6 bases and J by 5 bases, with 7 bases between. This CDR3 is CSALGETQYF. In DNA, the CDR3 is TGCAGTGCGCTCGGGGAGACCCAGTACTTC.

This chain joins TRBV5-4 and TRBJ1-2, with a weak D call TRBD1 (6 bases). CDR1 and CDR2 (germline): SGHNT, YYREEE (reference sequence). Trimming shortened V by 4 bases and J by 6 bases, and 13 bases separated the two germline ends. This CDR3 spans 13 amino acids. The CDR3 here is CASSLQGGHGYTF. The CDR3 bases are TGTGCCAGCAGCCTACAGGGTGGTCATGGCTACACCTTC.